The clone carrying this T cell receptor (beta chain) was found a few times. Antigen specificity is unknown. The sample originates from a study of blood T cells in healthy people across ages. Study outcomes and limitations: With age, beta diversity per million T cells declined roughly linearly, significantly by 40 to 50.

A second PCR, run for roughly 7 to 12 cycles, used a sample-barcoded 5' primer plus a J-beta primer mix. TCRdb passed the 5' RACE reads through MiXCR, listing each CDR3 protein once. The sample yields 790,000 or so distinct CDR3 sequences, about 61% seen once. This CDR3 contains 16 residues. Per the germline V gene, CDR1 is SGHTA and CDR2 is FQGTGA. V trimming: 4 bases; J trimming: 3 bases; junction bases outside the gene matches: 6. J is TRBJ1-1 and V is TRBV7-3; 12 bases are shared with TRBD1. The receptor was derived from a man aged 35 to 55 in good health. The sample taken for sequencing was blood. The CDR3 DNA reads TGTGCCAGCAGCTCCGGGACAGGGGGCTTCGACACTGAAGCTTTCTTT. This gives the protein CASSSGTGGFDTEAFF.